This TCR beta chain was obtained from a study of blood T cell repertoires in COVID-19. This CDR3 spans 14 amino acids. Trimming removed 5 bases at V and 4 bases at J, with 12 bases between. The germline gives CDR1 SGHRS, CDR2 YFSETQ. Data came from immunoSEQ multiplex PCR; TCRdb stores just in-frame clones and leaves some out. The table shows 150,000 to 200,000 clones, with 88% occurring only once. The sequenced material came from peripheral blood. The receptor comes from a man aged 55 to 69 with acute or convalescent COVID-19. This chain connects TRBV5-1 to TRBJ1-4; D not resolved. The CDR3 loop reads CASSLEAVNEKLFF. CDR3 nucleotides: TGCGCCAGCAGTCTGGAGGCAGTTAATGAAAAACTGTTTTTT.